This TCR beta chain was identified during a study of blood T cells in healthy people across ages. Broader study findings: Roughly linear declines in TCR beta diversity per million T cells occurred with age.

The second PCR ran about 6 to 12 cycles with a sample-barcoded 5' primer and J-beta primers. Each cDNA molecule carried a tag from a template-switch adaptor that contained 12 random nucleotides. TCRdb redid the calling of the 5' RACE reads with MiXCR, one entry per CDR3 protein. The sample includes 1.5 million to 2 million distinct CDR3 sequences, roughly 49% of them seen just once. Germline assignment: CDR1 SGHNT and CDR2 YYREEE (reference sequence). Trimming removed 0 bases from V and 4 bases from J, with 17 bases in between. The CDR3 spans 17 residues. Comment on this clonotype: Antigen unknown.

This TCR derives from a woman between 40 and 55 years old in good health. The chain uses TRBV5-4 and TRBJ2-1; TRBD1 or TRBD2 may be the D gene (6 bases each). The source material was blood. The CDR3 reads CASSLGAQGGKYNEQFF. CDR3 nucleotides: TGTGCCAGCAGCTTGGGAGCACAGGGAGGCAAATACAATGAGCAGTTCTTC. The entire variable domain, with the rest obtained from reference TRBV5-4 and TRBJ2-1, is as follows: ETGVTQSPTHLIKTRGQQVTLRCSSQSGHNTVSWYQQALGQGPQFIFQYYREEENGRGNFPPRFSGLQFPNYSSELNVNALELDDSALYLCASSLGAQGGKYNEQFFGPGTRLTVL.